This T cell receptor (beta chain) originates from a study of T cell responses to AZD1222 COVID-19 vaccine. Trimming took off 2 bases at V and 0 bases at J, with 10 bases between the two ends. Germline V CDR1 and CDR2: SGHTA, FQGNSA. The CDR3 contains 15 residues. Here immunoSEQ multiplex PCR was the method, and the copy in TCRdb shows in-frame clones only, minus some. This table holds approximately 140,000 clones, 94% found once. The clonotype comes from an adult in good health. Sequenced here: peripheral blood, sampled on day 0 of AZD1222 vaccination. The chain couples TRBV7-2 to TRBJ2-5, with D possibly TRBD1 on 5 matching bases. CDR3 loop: CASSLNQGYQETQYF. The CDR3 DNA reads TGTGCCAGCAGCTTAAACCAGGGATACCAAGAGACCCAGTACTTC.